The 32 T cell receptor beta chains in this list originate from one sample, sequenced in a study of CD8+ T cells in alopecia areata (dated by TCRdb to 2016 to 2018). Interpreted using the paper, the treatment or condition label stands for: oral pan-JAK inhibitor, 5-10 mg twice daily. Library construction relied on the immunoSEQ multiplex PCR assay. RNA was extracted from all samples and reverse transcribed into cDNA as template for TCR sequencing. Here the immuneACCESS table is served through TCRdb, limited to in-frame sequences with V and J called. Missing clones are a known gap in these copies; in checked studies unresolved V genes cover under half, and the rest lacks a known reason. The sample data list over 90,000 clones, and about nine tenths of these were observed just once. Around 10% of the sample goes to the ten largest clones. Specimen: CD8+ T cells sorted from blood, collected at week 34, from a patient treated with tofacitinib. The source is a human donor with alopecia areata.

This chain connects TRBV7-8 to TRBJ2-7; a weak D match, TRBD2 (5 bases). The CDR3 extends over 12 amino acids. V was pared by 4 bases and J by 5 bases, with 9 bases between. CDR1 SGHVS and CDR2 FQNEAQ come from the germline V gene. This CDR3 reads CASSWTPHEQYF. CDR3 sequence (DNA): TGTGCCAGCAGCTGGACTCCTCACGAGCAGTACTTC.

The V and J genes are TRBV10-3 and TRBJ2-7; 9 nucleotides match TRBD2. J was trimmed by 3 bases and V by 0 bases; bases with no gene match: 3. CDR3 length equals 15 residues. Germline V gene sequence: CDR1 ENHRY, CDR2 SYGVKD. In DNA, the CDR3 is TGTGCCATCAGTGAGTCCGGTAGCGGGAGCTACGAGCAGTACTTC. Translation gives CAISESGSGSYEQYF.

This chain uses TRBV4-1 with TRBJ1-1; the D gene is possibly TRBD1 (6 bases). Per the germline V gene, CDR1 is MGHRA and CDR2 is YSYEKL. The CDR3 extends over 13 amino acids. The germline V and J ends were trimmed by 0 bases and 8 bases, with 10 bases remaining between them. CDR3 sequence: CASSQERGLEAFF. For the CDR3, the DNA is TGCGCCAGCAGCCAAGAGAGGGGGTTAGAAGCTTTCTTT.

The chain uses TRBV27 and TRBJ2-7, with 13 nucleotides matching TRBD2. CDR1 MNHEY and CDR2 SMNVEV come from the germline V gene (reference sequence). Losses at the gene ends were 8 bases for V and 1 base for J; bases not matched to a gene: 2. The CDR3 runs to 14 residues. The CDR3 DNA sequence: TGTGCCAGCGGACTAGCGGGAGATTCCTACGAGCAGTACTTC. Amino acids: CASGLAGDSYEQYF.

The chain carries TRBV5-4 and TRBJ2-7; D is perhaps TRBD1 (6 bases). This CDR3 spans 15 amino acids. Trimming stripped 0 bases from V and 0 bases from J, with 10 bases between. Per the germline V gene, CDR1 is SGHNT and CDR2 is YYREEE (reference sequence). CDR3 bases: TGTGCCAGCAGCTTGGGAGCAGGGGCCTCCTACGAGCAGTACTTC. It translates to CASSLGAGASYEQYF.

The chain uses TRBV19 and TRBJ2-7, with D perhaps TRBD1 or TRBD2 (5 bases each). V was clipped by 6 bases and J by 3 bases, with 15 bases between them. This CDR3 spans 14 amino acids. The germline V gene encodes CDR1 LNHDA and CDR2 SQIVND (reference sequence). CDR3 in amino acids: CASRSRDGIYEQYF. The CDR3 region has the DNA TGTGCCAGTAGATCTCGGGACGGCATCTACGAGCAGTACTTC.

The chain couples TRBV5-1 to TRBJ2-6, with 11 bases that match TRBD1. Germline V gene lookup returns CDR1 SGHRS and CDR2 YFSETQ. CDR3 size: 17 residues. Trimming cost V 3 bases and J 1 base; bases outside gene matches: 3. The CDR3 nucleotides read TGCGCCAGCAGCTCCGGACAGGGGGCATCTGGGGCCAACGTCCTGACTTTC. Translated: CASSSGQGASGANVLTF.

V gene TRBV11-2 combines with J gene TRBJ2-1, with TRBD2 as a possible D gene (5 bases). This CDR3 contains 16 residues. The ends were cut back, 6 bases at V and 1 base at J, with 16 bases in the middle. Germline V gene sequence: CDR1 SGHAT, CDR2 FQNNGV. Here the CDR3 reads CASSSVPLESYNEQFF. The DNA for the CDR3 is TGTGCCAGCAGTTCCGTCCCACTAGAGTCCTACAATGAGCAGTTCTTC. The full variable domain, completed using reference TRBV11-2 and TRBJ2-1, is EAGVAQSPRYKIIEKRQSVAFWCNPISGHATLYWYQQILGQGPKLLIQFQNNGVVDDSQLPKDRFSAERLKGVDSTLKIQPAKLEDSAVYLCASSSVPLESYNEQFFGPGTRLTVL.

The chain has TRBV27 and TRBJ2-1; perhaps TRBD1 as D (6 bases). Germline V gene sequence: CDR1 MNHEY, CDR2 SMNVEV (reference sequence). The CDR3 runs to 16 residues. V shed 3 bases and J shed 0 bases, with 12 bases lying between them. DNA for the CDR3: TGTGCCAGCAGTTTTTCCACAGGGACCTCCTACAATGAGCAGTTCTTC. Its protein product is CASSFSTGTSYNEQFF.

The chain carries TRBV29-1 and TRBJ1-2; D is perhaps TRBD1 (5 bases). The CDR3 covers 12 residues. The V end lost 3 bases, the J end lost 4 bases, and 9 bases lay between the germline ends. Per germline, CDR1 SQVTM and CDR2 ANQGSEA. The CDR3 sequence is CSVDQGAYGYTF. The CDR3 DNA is TGCAGCGTTGATCAGGGTGCCTATGGCTACACCTTC.

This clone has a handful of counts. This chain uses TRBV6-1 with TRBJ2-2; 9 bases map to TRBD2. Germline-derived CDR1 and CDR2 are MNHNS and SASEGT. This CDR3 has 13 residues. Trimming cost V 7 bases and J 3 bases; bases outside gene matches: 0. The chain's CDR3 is CASTSGDTGELFF. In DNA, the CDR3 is TGTGCCAGCACTAGCGGGGACACCGGGGAGCTGTTTTTT.

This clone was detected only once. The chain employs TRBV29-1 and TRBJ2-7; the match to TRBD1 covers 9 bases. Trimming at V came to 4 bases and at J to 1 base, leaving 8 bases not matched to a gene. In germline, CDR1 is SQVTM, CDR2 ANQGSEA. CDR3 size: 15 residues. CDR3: CSVVGRDRESYEQYF. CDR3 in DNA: TGCAGCGTTGTAGGCCGGGACAGGGAGTCCTACGAGCAGTACTTC.

CDR3 DNA sequence: TGTGCCAGCAGCGCCTCACTAGCGGGAGCAGATACGCAGTATTTT. Its translation is CASSASLAGADTQYF. The chain recombines TRBV9 with TRBJ2-3, with 11 nucleotides matching TRBD2. V shed 3 bases, J shed 4 bases, and the junction held 4 bases outside the gene matches. The CDR3 has 15 residues. CDR1 is SGDLS and CDR2 is YYNGEE in the germline V gene.

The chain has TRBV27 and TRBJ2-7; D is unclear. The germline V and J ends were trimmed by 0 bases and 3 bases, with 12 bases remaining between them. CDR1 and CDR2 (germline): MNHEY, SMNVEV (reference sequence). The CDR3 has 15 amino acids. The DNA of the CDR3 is TGTGCCAGCAGTTTATCGGTGGATTCCTTCTACGAGCAGTACTTC. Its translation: CASSLSVDSFYEQYF.

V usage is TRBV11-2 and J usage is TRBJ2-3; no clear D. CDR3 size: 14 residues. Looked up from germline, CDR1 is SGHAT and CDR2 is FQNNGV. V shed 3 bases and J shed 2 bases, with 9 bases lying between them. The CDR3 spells CASSLSGNTDTQYF. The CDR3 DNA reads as TGTGCCAGCAGCTTGTCCGGAAACACAGATACGCAGTATTTT.

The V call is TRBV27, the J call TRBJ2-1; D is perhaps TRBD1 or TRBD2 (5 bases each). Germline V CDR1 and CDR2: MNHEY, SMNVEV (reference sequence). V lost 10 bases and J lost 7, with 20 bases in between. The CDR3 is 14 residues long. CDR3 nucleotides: TGTGCCATAAGCACACTCCGGGACCGTAATGAGCAGTTCTTC. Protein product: CAISTLRDRNEQFF.

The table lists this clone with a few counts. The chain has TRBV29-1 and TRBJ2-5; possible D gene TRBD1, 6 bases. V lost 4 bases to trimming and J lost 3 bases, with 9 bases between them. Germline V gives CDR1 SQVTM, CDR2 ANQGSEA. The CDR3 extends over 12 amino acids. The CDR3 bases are TGCAGCGTTGCAGGGGAAAAAGAGACCCAGTACTTC. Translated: CSVAGEKETQYF.

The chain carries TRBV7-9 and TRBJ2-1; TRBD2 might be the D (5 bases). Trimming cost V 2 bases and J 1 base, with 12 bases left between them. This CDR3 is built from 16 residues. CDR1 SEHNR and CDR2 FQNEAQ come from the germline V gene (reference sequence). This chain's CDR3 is CASSLISGSSYNEQFF. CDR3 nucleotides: TGTGCCAGCAGCTTAATTTCGGGATCGTCCTACAATGAGCAGTTCTTC.

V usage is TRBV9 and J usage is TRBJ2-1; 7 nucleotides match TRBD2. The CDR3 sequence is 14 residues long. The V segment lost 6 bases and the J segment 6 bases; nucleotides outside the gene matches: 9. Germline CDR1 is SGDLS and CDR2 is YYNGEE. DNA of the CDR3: TGTGCCAGCACCCTTGGGGGGGGAAGCAATGAGCAGTTCTTC. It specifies CASTLGGGSNEQFF.

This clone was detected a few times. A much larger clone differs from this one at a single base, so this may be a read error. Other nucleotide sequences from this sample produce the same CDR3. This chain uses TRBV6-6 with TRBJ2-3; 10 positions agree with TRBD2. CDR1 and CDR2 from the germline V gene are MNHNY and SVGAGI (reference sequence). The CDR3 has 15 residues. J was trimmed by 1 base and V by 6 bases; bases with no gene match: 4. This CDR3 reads CASRSGLAGTDTQYF. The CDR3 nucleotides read TGTGCCAGCAGATCCGGACTAGCGGGCACAGATACGCAGTATTTT.

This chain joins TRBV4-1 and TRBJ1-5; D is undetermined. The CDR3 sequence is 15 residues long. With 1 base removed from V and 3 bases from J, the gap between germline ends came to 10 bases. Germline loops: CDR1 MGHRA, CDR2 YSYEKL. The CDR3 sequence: CASSQAVGLNQPQHF. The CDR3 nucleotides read TGCGCCAGCAGCCAAGCCGTCGGACTCAATCAGCCCCAGCATTTT.

CDR3: CSVEKAGAYEQYF. Here the CDR3 DNA reads TGCAGCGTTGAAAAAGCGGGAGCATACGAGCAGTACTTC. This chain joins TRBV29-1 and TRBJ2-7, with 8 positions matching TRBD2. Germline V gives CDR1 SQVTM, CDR2 ANQGSEA. CDR3 length: 13 residues. Unmatched junction bases numbered 4, after V lost 2 bases and J lost 4 bases.

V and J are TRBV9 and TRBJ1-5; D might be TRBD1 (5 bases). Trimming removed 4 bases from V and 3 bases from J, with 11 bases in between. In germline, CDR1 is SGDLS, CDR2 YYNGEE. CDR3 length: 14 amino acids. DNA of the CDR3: TGTGCCAGCAGCCCCGGCAGGGCCAATCAGCCCCAGCATTTT. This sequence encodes CASSPGRANQPQHF.

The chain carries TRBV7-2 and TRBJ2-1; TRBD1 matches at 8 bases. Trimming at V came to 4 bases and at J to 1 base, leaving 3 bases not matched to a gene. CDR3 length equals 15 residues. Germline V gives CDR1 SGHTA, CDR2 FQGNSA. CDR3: CASSSGQDSYNEQFF. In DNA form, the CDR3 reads TGTGCCAGCAGCTCGGGACAGGATTCCTACAATGAGCAGTTCTTC. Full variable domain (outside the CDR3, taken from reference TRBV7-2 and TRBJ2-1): GAGVSQSPSNKVTEKGKDVELRCDPISGHTALYWYRQSLGQGLEFLIYFQGNSAPDKSGLPSDRFSAERTGGSVSTLTIQRTQQEDSAVYLCASSSGQDSYNEQFFGPGTRLTVL.

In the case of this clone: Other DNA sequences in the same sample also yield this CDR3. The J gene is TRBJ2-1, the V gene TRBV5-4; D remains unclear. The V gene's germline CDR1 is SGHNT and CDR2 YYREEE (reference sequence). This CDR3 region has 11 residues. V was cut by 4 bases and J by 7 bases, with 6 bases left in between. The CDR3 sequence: CASSLGNEQFF. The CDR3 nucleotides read TGTGCCAGCAGCCTAGGAAATGAGCAGTTCTTC.

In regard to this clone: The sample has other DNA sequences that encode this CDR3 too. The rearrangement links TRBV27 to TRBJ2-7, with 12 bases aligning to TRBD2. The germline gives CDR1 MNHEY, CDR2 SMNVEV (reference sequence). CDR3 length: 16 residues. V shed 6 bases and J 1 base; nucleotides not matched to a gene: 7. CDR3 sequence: CASSLSGLAGSYEQYF. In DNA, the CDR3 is TGTGCCAGCAGCCTCAGCGGACTAGCGGGGTCCTACGAGCAGTACTTC.

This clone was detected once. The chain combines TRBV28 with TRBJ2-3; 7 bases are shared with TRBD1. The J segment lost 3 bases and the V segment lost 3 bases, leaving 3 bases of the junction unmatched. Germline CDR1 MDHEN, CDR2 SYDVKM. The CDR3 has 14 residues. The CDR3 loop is CASSLGQFTDTQYF. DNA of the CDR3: TGTGCCAGCAGTTTGGGACAGTTTACAGATACGCAGTATTTT.

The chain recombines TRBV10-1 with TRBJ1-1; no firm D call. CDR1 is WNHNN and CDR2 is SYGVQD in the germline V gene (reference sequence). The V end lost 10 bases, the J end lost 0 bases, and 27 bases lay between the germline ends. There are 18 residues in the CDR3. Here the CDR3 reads CAILGRNIGLIMNTEAFF. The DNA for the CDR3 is TGCGCCATCCTCGGTAGGAATATAGGTTTGATAATGAACACTGAAGCTTTCTTT.

The CDR3 sequence is CASSPDGGEAFF. DNA of the CDR3: TGTGCCAGCTCACCGGACGGGGGAGAAGCTTTCTTT. V is TRBV18 and J is TRBJ1-1; perhaps TRBD1 as D (5 bases). The CDR3 totals 12 residues. The V end lost 3 bases, the J end lost 8 bases, and 10 bases lay between the germline ends. The germline gives CDR1 KGHSH, CDR2 LQKENI.

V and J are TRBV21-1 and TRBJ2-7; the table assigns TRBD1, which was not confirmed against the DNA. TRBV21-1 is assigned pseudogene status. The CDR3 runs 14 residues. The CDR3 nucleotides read TGTGCCAGCAGCCTGCGACAGCGCCCCTACGAGCAGTACTTC. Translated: CASSLRQRPYEQYF.

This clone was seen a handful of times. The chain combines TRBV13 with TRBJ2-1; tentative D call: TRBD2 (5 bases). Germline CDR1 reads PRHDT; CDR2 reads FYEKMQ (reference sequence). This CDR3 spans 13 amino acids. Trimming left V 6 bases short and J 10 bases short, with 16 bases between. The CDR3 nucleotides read TGTGCCAGCAGACCGGACTCTTCAAGGGAGCAGTTCTTC. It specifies CASRPDSSREQFF.

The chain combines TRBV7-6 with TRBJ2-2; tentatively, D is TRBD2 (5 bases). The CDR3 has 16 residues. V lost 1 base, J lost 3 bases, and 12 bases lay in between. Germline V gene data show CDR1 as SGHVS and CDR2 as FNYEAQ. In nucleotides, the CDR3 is TGTGCCAGCAGCTTAGGAGGGAGTCTCTACACCGGGGAGCTGTTTTTT. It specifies CASSLGGSLYTGELFF.